These 18 T cell receptor beta chains share one sample of origin, sequenced in a study of blood T cell repertoires in COVID-19. Assay: immunoSEQ multiplex PCR; the TCRdb copy retains only in-frame clones and omits some. The sample has about 330,000 clones, 89% seen once; the top ten hold under 6.5%. Sequencing was performed on peripheral blood. The receptors originated from a man aged 18 to 29 who had recovered from COVID-19.

The rearrangement uses TRBV6-6 and TRBJ2-3; TRBD2 matches 8 bases. After removal of 9 bases from V and 0 bases from J, the junction contained 5 bases not matched to a gene. The CDR3 consists of 14 residues. Germline V gene sequence: CDR1 MNHNY, CDR2 SVGAGI (reference sequence). The CDR3 DNA reads TGTGCCAGTAGTACGGGGGGGAGCACAGATACGCAGTATTTT. Its translation is CASSTGGSTDTQYF.

The table lists this clone with a count of one. The V and J genes are TRBV9 and TRBJ2-3, with a tentative D call TRBD2 (5 bases). The CDR3 is 15 residues long. Germline loops: CDR1 SGDLS, CDR2 YYNGEE. The ends were cut back, 4 bases at V and 4 bases at J, with 16 bases in the middle. The CDR3 DNA is TGTGCCAGCAGCTCAAGGATAGAGGGAGCAGATACGCAGTATTTT. Protein product: CASSSRIEGADTQYF.

The rearrangement links TRBV4-2 to TRBJ1-6; 9 nucleotides match TRBD1. The germline gives CDR1 LGHNA, CDR2 YNFKEQ. Trimming at V came to 4 bases and at J to 10 bases, leaving 8 bases not matched to a gene. The CDR3 spans 15 residues. The CDR3 DNA reads TGTGCCAGCAGCCCTCGGGACAGGGAGGGCTCACCCCTCCACTTT. It codes for CASSPRDREGSPLHF.

The V gene is TRBV5-1, the J gene TRBJ1-1; 8 bases are shared with TRBD1. Germline lookup yields CDR1 SGHRS and CDR2 YFSETQ. Trimming at V came to 0 bases and at J to 10 bases, leaving 8 bases not matched to a gene. The CDR3 length is 14 residues. The CDR3 loop is CASSLAGGELGAFF. The CDR3 DNA reads as TGCGCCAGCAGCTTGGCAGGGGGCGAATTGGGAGCTTTCTTT.

This chain joins TRBV19 and TRBJ1-1; D possibly corresponds to TRBD1 (6 bases). V was pared by 6 bases and J by 5 bases, with 16 bases between. The germline V gene encodes CDR1 LNHDA and CDR2 SQIVND (reference sequence). The CDR3 runs 14 residues. CDR3: CASRKTGVETEAFF. CDR3 in DNA: TGTGCCAGTAGGAAGACAGGAGTCGAAACTGAAGCTTTCTTT.

The rearrangement joins TRBV7-3 to TRBJ2-1; D ambiguous. The V end was cut by 3 bases, the J end by 6 bases, with 9 bases between. This CDR3 has 13 amino acids. CDR1 and CDR2 (germline): SGHTA, FQGTGA. CDR3 region: CASSFGTRNEQFF. The CDR3 bases are TGTGCCAGCAGCTTTGGCACCCGCAATGAGCAGTTCTTC. The whole variable domain, remainder taken from reference TRBV7-3 and TRBJ2-1, is GAGVSQTPSNKVTEKGKYVELRCDPISGHTALYWYRQSLGQGPEFLIYFQGTGAADDSGLPNDRFFAVRPEGSVSTLKIQRTERGDSAVYLCASSFGTRNEQFFGPGTRLTVL.

This clone was counted a single time. V is TRBV6-2 or TRBV6-3 and J is TRBJ1-5; the D gene is possibly TRBD1 (5 bases). The CDR3 contains 15 residues. From germline, CDR1 is MNHEY and CDR2 SVGEGT. Trimming took off 1 base at V and 4 bases at J, with 11 bases between the two ends. CDR3 region: CASSYLQALNQPQHF. The CDR3 region has the DNA TGTGCCAGCAGTTACTTACAGGCCCTGAATCAGCCCCAGCATTTT.

The genes are TRBV4-2 and TRBJ2-1; D is possibly TRBD1 (6 bases). V lost 0 bases, J lost 3 bases, and 9 bases lay in between. Per the germline V gene, CDR1 is LGHNA and CDR2 is YNFKEQ. The CDR3 has 15 amino acids. CDR3: CASSQDRTDYNEQFF. In DNA form, the CDR3 reads TGTGCCAGCAGCCAAGATCGGACAGACTACAATGAGCAGTTCTTC.

This sequence joins TRBV4-1 and TRBJ2-7, with 8 bases fitting TRBD2. Germline lookup yields CDR1 MGHRA and CDR2 YSYEKL. This CDR3 is built from 17 residues. Trimming took 2 bases from V and 4 from J; bases not matched to a gene: 13. CDR3 protein: CASSQKPGGRLDYEQYF. The CDR3 DNA is TGCGCCAGCAGCCAAAAACCGGGGGGGAGACTAGATTACGAGCAGTACTTC.

This chain connects TRBV28 to TRBJ2-7; TRBD2 is a possible D gene (5 bases). V lost 2 bases and J lost 1, with 12 bases in between. Germline assignment: CDR1 MDHEN and CDR2 SYDVKM. CDR3 size: 15 residues. DNA for the CDR3: TGTGCCAGCAGTTTAGGCCGGACTCTTTCCTACGAGCAGTACTTC. Translated: CASSLGRTLSYEQYF.

This sequence joins TRBV21-1 and TRBJ1-5; the table's D call, TRBD1, was not checked against the DNA. TRBV21-1 counts as a pseudogene. The CDR3 has 16 amino acids. DNA for the CDR3: TGTGCCAGCAGCGCGCGACAGGGGGGAAGCAATCAGCCCCAGCATTTT. It encodes CASSARQGGSNQPQHF.

The chain couples TRBV11-3 to TRBJ2-1; TRBD2 aligns across 9 bases. The germline gives CDR1 SGHNT, CDR2 YENEEA. After removal of 2 bases from V and 10 bases from J, the junction contained 15 bases not matched to a gene. The CDR3 has 17 residues. The CDR3 nucleotides read TGTGCCAGCAGCTTAAATAGCGGGAGCCTCGGGGTACAGGAGCAGTTCTTC. Translation gives CASSLNSGSLGVQEQFF.

The chain employs TRBV24-1 and TRBJ2-5, with D possibly matching TRBD1 (6 bases). The length of the CDR3 is 15 residues. Germline loops: CDR1 KGHDR, CDR2 SFDVKD. V lost 8 bases and J 5 bases, leaving 20 bases between the germline ends. CDR3 sequence: CATTKLRDTEETQYF. As DNA, the CDR3 is TGTGCCACCACTAAACTCCGGGACACGGAGGAGACCCAGTACTTC.

The CDR3 sequence: CASSEVVNTEAFF. The CDR3, as DNA: TGTGCCAGCAGTGAAGTAGTCAACACTGAAGCTTTCTTT. The chain combines TRBV2 with TRBJ1-1; no definite D call. Germline V gene lookup returns CDR1 SNHLY and CDR2 FYNNEI. The CDR3 contains 13 residues. V was shortened by 1 base and J by 2 bases, with 5 bases between the two germline ends.

The chain joins TRBV5-1 to TRBJ1-2; TRBD1 matches at 7 bases. The CDR3 is 14 residues long. Germline-derived CDR1 and CDR2 are SGHRS and YFSETQ. V shed 3 bases, J shed 3 bases, and the junction held 5 bases outside the gene matches. The CDR3: CASSYPDRDYGYTF. DNA for the CDR3: TGCGCCAGCAGCTATCCCGACAGGGACTATGGCTACACCTTC.

This chain uses TRBV7-8 with TRBJ2-3; 12 bases are shared with TRBD2. The CDR3 contains 14 residues. The J segment lost 6 bases and the V segment lost 2 bases, leaving 0 bases of the junction unmatched. Germline V gene lookup returns CDR1 SGHVS and CDR2 FQNEAQ. In DNA, the CDR3 is TGTGCCAGCAGCTTAACTAGCGGGGGGGATACGCAGTATTTT. Protein sequence: CASSLTSGGDTQYF.

This sequence joins TRBV5-1 and TRBJ1-3; TRBD1 is a possible D gene (5 bases). This CDR3 has 14 residues. With 9 bases removed from V and 0 bases from J, the gap between germline ends came to 13 bases. Germline V gene data show CDR1 as SGHRS and CDR2 as YFSETQ. The CDR3 loop reads CATKRDSSGNTIYF. CDR3 DNA sequence: TGCGCCACCAAGCGAGACAGCTCTGGAAACACCATATATTTT.

The V and J genes are TRBV25-1 and TRBJ1-1; 8 bases line up with TRBD1. The V gene end was trimmed by 4 bases and the J gene end by 3 bases; junction bases not matched to a gene: 7. The CDR3 has 15 residues. Per germline, CDR1 MGHDK and CDR2 SYGVNS. The CDR3 region is CASSAQTGAYTEAFF. CDR3 coding DNA: TGTGCCAGCAGTGCCCAGACAGGGGCGTACACTGAAGCTTTCTTT. The entire variable domain, with the rest obtained from reference TRBV25-1 and TRBJ1-1, is as follows: EADIYQTPRYLVIGTGKKITLECSQTMGHDKMYWYQQDPGMELHLIHYSYGVNSTEKGDLSSESTVSRIRTEHFPLTLESARPSHTSQYLCASSAQTGAYTEAFFGQGTRLTVV.